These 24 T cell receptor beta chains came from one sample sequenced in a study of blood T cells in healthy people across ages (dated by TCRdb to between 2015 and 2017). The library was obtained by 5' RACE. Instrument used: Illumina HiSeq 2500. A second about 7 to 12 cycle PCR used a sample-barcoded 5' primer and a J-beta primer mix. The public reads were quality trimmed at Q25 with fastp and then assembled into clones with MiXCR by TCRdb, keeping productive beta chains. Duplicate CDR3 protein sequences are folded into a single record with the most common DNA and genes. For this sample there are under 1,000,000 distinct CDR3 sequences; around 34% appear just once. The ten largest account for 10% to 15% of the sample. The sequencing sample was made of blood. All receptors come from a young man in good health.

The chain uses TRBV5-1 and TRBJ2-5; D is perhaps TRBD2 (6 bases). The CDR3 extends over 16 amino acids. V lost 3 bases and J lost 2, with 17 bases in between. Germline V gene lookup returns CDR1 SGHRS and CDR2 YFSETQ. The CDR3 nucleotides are TGCGCCAGCAGCTCACGCGCTTGGAGGGGACAAGAGACCCAGTACTTC. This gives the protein CASSSRAWRGQETQYF.

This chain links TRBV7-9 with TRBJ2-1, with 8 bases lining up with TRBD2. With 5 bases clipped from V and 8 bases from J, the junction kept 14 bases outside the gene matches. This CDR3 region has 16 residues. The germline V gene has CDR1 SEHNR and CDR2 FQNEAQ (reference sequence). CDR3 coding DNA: TGTGCCAGCAGCCCACTGTTGGGACTAGGTCTCGATGAGCAGTTCTTC. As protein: CASSPLLGLGLDEQFF.

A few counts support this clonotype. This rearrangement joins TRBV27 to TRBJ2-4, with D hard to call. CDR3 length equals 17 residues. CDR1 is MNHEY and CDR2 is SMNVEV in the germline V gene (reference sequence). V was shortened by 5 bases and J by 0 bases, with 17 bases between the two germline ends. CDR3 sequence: CASSPSPALIAKNIQYF. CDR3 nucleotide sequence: TGTGCCAGCAGTCCCTCGCCGGCTTTGATAGCCAAAAACATTCAGTACTTC.

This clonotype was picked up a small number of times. Written as DNA, the CDR3 is TGCAGCGTAGAGGACAGGGGGCGGATAAAGAACACTGAAGCTTTCTTT. Translation gives CSVEDRGRIKNTEAFF. J is TRBJ1-1 and V is TRBV29-1; TRBD1 aligns across 11 bases. The CDR3 is 16 residues long. The V gene's germline CDR1 is SQVTM and CDR2 ANQGSEA. Trimming took 6 bases from V and 1 from J; bases not matched to a gene: 10.

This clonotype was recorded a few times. In DNA, the CDR3 is TGCGCCAGCAGCTGGGGGACAGGTGGTTCGGCTTTCTTT. Protein product: CASSWGTGGSAFF. V gene TRBV5-1 combines with J gene TRBJ1-1, with 8 nucleotides matching TRBD1. The germline gives CDR1 SGHRS, CDR2 YFSETQ. The J segment lost 11 bases and the V segment lost 3 bases, leaving 9 bases of the junction unmatched. CDR3 length equals 13 residues.

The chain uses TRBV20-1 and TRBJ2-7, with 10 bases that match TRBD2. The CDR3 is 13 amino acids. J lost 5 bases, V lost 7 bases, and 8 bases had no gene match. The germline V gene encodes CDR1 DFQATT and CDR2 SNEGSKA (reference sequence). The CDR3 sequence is CSVPAGGRNEQYF. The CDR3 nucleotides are TGCAGTGTCCCAGCGGGGGGGCGGAACGAGCAGTACTTC.

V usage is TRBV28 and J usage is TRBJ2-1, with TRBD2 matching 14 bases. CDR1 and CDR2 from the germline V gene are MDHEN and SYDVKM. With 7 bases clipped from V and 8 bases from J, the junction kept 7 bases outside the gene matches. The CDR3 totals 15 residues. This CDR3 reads CASTLTSGGADEQFF. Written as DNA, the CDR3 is TGTGCCAGCACACTGACTAGCGGGGGGGCAGATGAGCAGTTCTTC.

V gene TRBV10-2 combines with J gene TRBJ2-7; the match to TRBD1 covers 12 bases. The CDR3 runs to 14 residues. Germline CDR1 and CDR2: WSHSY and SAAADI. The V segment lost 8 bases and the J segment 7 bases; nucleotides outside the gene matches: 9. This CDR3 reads CASDPGQGAYEQYF. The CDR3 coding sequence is TGCGCCAGCGATCCGGGACAGGGGGCTTATGAGCAGTACTTC.

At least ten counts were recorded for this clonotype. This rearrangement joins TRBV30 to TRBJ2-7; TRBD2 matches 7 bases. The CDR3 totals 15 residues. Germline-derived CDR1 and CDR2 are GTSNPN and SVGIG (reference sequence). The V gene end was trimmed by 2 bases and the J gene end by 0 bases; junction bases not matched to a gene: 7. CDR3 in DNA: TGTGCCTGGAGTCTCGTGGCTAGCGGCTCCTACGAGCAGTACTTC. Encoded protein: CAWSLVASGSYEQYF.

The CDR3 is CASSLSGIAASPLHF. The CDR3 DNA reads TGTGCCAGCAGTTTGTCAGGTATCGCAGCTTCACCCCTCCACTTT. V and J are TRBV27 and TRBJ1-6, with no clear D. This CDR3 has 15 residues. V dropped 3 bases and J dropped 9 bases, with 15 bases sitting between them. From germline, CDR1 is MNHEY and CDR2 SMNVEV (reference sequence).

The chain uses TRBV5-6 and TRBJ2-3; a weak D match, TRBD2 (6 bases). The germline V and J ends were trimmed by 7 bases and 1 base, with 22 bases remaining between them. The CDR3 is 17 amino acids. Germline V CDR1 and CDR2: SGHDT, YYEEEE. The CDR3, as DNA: TGTGCCAGCTCGGCTGGAGGGGCGCTGTACCGCACAGATACGCAGTATTTT. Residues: CASSAGGALYRTDTQYF.

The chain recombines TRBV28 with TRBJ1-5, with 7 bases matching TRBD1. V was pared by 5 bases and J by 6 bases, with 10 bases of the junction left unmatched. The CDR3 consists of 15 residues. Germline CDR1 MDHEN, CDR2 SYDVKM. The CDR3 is CASSLPGGSGQPQHF. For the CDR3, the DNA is TGTGCCAGCAGTCTCCCAGGGGGATCAGGTCAGCCCCAGCATTTT.

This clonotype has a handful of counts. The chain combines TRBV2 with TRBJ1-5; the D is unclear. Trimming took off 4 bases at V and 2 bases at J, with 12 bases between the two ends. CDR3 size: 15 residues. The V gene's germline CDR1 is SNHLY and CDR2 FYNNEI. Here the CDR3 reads CASSVEELGNQPQHF. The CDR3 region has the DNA TGTGCCAGCAGTGTGGAGGAGTTGGGCAATCAGCCCCAGCATTTT.

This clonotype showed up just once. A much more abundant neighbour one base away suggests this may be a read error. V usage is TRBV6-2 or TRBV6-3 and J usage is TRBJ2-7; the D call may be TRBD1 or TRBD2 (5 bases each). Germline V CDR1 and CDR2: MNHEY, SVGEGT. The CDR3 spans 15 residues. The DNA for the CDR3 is TGTGCCAGCAGTTACGCAGCCGGGACCGCCTACGGGCAGTACTTC. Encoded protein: CASSYAAGTAYGQYF.

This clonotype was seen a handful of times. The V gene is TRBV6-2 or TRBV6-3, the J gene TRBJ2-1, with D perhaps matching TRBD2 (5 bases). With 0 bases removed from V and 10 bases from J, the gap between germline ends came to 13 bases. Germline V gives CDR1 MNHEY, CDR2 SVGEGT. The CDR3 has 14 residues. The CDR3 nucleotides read TGTGCCAGCAGTTACTCGAGAGGGAGCGGCGAGCAGTTCTTC. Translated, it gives CASSYSRGSGEQFF.

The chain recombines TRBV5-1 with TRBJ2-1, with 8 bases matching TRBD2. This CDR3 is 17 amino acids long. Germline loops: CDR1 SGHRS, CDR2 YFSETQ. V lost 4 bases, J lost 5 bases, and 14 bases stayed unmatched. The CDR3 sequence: CASSLVIAGGADNEQFF. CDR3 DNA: TGCGCCAGCAGCCTCGTTATAGCCGGGGGGGCGGACAATGAGCAGTTCTTC.

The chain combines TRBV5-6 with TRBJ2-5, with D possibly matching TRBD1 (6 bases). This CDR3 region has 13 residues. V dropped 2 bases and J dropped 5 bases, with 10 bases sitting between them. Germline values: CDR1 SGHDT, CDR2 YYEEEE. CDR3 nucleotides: TGTGCCAGCAGCTTACAGGGCGACGAGACCCAGTACTTC. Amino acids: CASSLQGDETQYF.

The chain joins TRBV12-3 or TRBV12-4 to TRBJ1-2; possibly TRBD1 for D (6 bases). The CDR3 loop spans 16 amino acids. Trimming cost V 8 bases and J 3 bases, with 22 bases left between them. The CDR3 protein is CASDSRGASNHYGYTF. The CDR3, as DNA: TGTGCCAGCGACTCCCGGGGGGCAAGCAACCACTATGGCTACACCTTC.

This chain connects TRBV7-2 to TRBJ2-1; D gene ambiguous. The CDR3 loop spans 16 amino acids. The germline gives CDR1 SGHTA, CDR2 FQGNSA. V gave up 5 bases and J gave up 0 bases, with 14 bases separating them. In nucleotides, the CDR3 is TGTGCCAGCAGCCCGCAGTCTAAGAGCTCCTACAATGAGCAGTTCTTC. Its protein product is CASSPQSKSSYNEQFF.

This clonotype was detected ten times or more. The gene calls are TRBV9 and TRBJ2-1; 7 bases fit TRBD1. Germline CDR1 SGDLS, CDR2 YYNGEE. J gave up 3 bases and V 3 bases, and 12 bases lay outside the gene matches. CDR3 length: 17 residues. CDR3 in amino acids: CASSGSRQGDYYNEQFF. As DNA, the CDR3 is TGTGCCAGCAGCGGATCCCGACAGGGAGACTACTACAATGAGCAGTTCTTC.

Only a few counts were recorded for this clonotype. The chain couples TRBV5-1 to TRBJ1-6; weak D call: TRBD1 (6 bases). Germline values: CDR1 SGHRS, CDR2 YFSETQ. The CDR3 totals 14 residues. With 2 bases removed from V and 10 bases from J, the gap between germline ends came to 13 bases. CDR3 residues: CASSLGDIRSPLHF. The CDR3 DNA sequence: TGCGCCAGCAGCTTAGGGGACATTCGATCACCCCTCCACTTT.

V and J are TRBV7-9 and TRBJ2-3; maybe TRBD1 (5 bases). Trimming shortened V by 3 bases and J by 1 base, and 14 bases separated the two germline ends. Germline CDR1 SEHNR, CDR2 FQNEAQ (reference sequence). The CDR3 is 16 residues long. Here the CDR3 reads CASSLGQETGTDTQYF. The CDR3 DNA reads TGTGCCAGCAGCTTGGGGCAGGAAACCGGCACAGATACGCAGTATTTT.

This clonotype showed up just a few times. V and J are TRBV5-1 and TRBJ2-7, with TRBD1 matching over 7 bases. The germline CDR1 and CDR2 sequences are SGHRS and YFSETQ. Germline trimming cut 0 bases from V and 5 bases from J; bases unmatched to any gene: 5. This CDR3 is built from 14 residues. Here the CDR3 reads CASSLEGALDEQYF. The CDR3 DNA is TGCGCCAGCAGCTTGGAGGGGGCCCTTGACGAGCAGTACTTC.

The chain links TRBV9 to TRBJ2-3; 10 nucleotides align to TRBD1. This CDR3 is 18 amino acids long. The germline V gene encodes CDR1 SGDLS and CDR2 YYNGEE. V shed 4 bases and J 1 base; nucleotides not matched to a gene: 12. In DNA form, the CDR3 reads TGTGCCAGCAGCCCGCGTTCCGGGACAGGGGCTCGCACAGATACGCAGTATTTT. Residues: CASSPRSGTGARTDTQYF.